This T cell receptor beta chain is drawn from a study of T cell clonotyping in hematopoietic cell transplantation. Looking at the study overall: Recipient samples before transplant were obtained post-cytoreduction. Regarding the study as a whole: Few recipient clonotypes overlapped donors; over 95% were de novo at given depth. After transplant, recipient diversity fell while pathologically expanded clonotypes grew through day 180.

Worth noting for this clone: Its cognate antigen is unknown.

The CDR3 is 14 residues long. V was shortened by 6 bases and J by 6 bases, with 14 bases between the two germline ends. Germline CDR1 and CDR2: LNHDA and SQIVND (reference sequence). Time point meaning: recipient sample about 28 days before transplant, after cytoreduction. Sequenced by immunoSEQ multiplex PCR; TCRdb stores in-frame clones only, minus some. The sample carries tens of thousands of clones, 85% to 95% recorded once. This sequence was found in a middle-aged man with chronic myeloid leukemia. Some clones in this sample may be carry-over from other donors' samples. This sequence joins TRBV19 and TRBJ2-2, with a weak D call TRBD1 (6 bases). Material: peripheral blood mononuclear cells, obtained before stem cell transplant. Here the CDR3 DNA reads TGTGCCAGTAGGGGGGCAGGGGCCGCCGGGGAGCTGTTTTTT. Its protein is CASRGAGAAGELFF. The full variable domain, in which reference TRBV19 and TRBJ2-2 provide the parts outside the CDR3, is DGGITQSPKYLFRKEGQNVTLSCEQNLNHDAMYWYRQDPGQGLRLIYYSQIVNDFQKGDIAEGYSVSREKKESFPLTVTSAQKNPTAFYLCASRGAGAAGELFFGEGSRLTVL.